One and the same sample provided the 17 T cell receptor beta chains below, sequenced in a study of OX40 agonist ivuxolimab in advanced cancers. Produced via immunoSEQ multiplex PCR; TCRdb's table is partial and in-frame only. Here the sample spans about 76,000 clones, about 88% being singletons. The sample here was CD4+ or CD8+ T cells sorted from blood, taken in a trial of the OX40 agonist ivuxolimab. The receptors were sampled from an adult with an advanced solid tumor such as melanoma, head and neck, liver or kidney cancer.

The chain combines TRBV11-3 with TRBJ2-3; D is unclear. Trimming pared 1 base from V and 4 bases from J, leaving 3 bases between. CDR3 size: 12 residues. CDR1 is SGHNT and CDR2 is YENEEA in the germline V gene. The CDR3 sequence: CASSLGPDTQYF. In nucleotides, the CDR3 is TGTGCCAGCAGCTTAGGTCCAGATACGCAGTATTTT.

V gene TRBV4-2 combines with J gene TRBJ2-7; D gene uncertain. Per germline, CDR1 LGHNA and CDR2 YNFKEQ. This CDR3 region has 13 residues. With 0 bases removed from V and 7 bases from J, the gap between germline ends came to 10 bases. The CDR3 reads CASSQDRQWEQYF. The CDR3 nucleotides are TGTGCCAGCAGCCAAGATCGGCAGTGGGAGCAGTACTTC.

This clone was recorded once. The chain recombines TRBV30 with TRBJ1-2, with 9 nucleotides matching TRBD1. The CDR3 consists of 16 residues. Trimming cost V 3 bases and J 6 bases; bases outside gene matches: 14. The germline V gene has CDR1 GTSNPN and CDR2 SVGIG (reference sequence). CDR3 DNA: TGTGCCTGGAGACCTCCGGGACAGGGTTATCTTGATGGCTACACCTTC. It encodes CAWRPPGQGYLDGYTF. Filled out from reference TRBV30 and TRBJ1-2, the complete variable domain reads SQTIHQWPATLVQPVGSPLSLECTVEGTSNPNLYWYRQAAGRGLQLLFYSVGIGQISSEVPQNLSASRPQDRQFILSSKKLLLSDSGFYLCAWRPPGQGYLDGYTFGSGTRLTVV.

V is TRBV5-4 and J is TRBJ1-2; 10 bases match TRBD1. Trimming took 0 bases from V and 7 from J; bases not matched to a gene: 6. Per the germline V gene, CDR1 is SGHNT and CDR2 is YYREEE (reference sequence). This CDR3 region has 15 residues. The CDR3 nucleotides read TGTGCCAGCAGCTTGGAGGGACAGGGGATCTCTGGCTACACCTTC. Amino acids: CASSLEGQGISGYTF.

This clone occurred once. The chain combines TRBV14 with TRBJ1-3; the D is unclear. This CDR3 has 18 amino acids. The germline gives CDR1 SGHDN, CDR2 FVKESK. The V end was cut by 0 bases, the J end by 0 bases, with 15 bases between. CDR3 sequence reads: CASSQDLGAGLSGNTIYF. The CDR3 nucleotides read TGTGCCAGCAGCCAAGACCTGGGCGCAGGACTCTCTGGAAACACCATATATTTT.

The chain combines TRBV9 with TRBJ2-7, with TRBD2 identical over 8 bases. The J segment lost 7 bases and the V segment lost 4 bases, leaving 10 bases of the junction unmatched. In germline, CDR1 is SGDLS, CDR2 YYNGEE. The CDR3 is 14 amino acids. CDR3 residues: CASSKGLGEGEQYF. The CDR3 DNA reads TGTGCCAGCAGCAAGGGACTAGGCGAAGGGGAGCAGTACTTC.

Here the CDR3 DNA reads TGTGCCAGCTCTCCTGGAGTCTATGGCTACACCTTC. It specifies CASSPGVYGYTF. This chain joins TRBV28 and TRBJ1-2; no clear D gene. The CDR3 consists of 12 residues. V dropped 8 bases and J dropped 4 bases, with 11 bases sitting between them. The V gene's germline CDR1 is MDHEN and CDR2 SYDVKM.

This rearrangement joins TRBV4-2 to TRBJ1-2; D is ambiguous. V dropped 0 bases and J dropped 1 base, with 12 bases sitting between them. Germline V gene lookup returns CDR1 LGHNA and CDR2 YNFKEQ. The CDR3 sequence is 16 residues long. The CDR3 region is CASSQDHRAVNYGYTF. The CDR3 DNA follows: TGTGCCAGCAGCCAAGATCATCGTGCAGTTAACTATGGCTACACCTTC.

CDR3 in amino acids: CATGNRVYGYTF. CDR3 DNA sequence: TGTGCCACCGGAAACAGGGTCTATGGCTACACCTTC. This sequence joins TRBV28 and TRBJ1-2, with a tentative D call TRBD1 (6 bases). V gave up 10 bases and J gave up 4 bases, with 13 bases separating them. Germline V gene sequence: CDR1 MDHEN, CDR2 SYDVKM. The CDR3 contains 12 residues.

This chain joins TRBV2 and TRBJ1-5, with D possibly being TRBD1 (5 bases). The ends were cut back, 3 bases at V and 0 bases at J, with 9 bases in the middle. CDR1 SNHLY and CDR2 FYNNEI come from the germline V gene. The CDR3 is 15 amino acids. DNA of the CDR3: TGTGCCAGCAGTGAGAACAGGTATAGCAATCAGCCCCAGCATTTT. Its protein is CASSENRYSNQPQHF.

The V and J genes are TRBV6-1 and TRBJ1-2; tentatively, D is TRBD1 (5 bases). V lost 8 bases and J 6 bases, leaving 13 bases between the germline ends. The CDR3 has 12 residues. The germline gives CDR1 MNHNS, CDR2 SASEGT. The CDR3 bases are TGTGCCAGCTCCAACTCGGGGGATGGCTACACCTTC. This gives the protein CASSNSGDGYTF.

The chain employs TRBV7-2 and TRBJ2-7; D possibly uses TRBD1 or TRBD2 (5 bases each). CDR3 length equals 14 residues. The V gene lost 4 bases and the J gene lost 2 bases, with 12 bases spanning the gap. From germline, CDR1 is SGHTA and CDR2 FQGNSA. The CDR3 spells CASSSGTATYEQYF. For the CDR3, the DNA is TGTGCCAGCAGCTCCGGGACGGCCACCTACGAGCAGTACTTC.

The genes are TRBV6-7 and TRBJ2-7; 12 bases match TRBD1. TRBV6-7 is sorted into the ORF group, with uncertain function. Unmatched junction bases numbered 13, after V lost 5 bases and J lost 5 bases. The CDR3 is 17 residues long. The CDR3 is CASSDPGTGGAPHEQYF. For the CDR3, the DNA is TGTGCCAGCAGTGATCCTGGGACAGGGGGCGCCCCCCACGAGCAGTACTTC.

The CDR3 DNA reads TGTGCCAGCGGGCCCCACCAAGAGACCCAGTACTTC. This translates into CASGPHQETQYF. This chain uses TRBV7-6 with TRBJ2-5; no clear D gene. In germline, CDR1 is SGHVS, CDR2 FNYEAQ. Deletions cut 8 bases from V and 0 bases from J, with 7 bases between. This CDR3 has 12 amino acids.

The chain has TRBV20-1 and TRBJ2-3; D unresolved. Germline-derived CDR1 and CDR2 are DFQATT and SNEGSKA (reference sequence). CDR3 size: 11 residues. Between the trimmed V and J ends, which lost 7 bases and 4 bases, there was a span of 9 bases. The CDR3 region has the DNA TGCAGTGTTCCTAGGTCAGATACGCAGTATTTT. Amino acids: CSVPRSDTQYF.

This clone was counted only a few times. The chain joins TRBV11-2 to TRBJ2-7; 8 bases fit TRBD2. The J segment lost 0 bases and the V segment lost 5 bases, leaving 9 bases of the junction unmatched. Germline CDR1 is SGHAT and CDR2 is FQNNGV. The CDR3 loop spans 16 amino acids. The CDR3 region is CASSPVGGGSSYEQYF. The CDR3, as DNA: TGTGCCAGCAGCCCGGTGGGCGGGGGGAGCTCCTACGAGCAGTACTTC. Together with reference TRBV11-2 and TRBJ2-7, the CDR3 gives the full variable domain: EAGVAQSPRYKIIEKRQSVAFWCNPISGHATLYWYQQILGQGPKLLIQFQNNGVVDDSQLPKDRFSAERLKGVDSTLKIQPAKLEDSAVYLCASSPVGGGSSYEQYFGPGTRLTVT.

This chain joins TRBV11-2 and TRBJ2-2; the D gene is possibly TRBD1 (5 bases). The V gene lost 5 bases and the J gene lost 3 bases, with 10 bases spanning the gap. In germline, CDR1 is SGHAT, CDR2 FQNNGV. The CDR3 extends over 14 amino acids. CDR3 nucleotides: TGTGCCAGCAGCCCCGGACATTACACCGGGGAGCTGTTTTTT. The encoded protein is CASSPGHYTGELFF.